The present T cell receptor beta chain was sequenced within a study of OX40 agonist ivuxolimab in advanced cancers. Background on the whole study: Ivuxolimab, which targeted the costimulatory receptor OX40 (CD134), was an agonistic, fully human IgG2 monoclonal antibody. Intravenous ivuxolimab was administered to patients every 2 weeks at six dose levels: 0.01, 0.1, 0.3, 1.5, 3 and 10 mg/kg. Of the roughly 52 dose-escalation patients, hepatocellular carcinoma was present in roughly 19, melanoma in around 15, renal cell carcinoma in 9 and head and neck cancer in 9. In the dose-escalation cohort, 70% to 85% of patients were male, and the mean age was about 55 years, with a range of about 23 to 85. Patients were allowed to have had prior anti-PD-1, anti-PD-L1 or anti-CTLA-4 therapy, and around 40% of the dose-escalation patients had previously received checkpoint inhibitors. Partial responses were achieved by three dose-escalation patients, of whom one had hepatocellular carcinoma and two had cutaneous melanoma. Peripheral TCRbeta sequencing aimed to test whether ivuxolimab altered TCR sequence diversity and caused clonal T-cell expansion. The monotherapy dose-escalation portion (N = 52 patients) of the phase I ivuxolimab trial is reported in the paper. On the study overall, not on this receptor specifically: Partial responders in the 0.1-3.0 mg/kg groups had among the lowest normalized peripheral clonal expansion, especially among CD8+ T cells. After ivuxolimab, more expanded clones were found on average in CD8+ T cells than in CD4+ T cells. Which antigens the clonally expanded peripheral T cells were specific for was not determined. At doses of 0.1 to 3.0 mg/kg, clonal expansion of both CD4+ and CD8+ blood T cells was observed from baseline to week 6. Low levels of normalized T-cell clonal expansion were also seen in some patients who did not respond.

To sequence the TCRbeta CDR3 region, genomic DNA was isolated from the sorted cells. TCRbeta CDR3 regions were sequenced using the immunoSEQ Assay. TCRdb re-hosts the immuneACCESS table, in-frame sequences only. Its copies lack some clones; in the studies checked, an unresolved V gene accounts for under half of them, and the cause for the rest is not known. A total of about 66,000 clones appear in this sample, approximately 86% of them only once. The top ten clones comprise roughly 3% of the sample. With respect to this clone: Its recognized antigen is unknown. It has no much larger one-base neighbor in the sample; base qualities were not kept.

The CDR3, cysteine through phenylalanine, is 12 amino acids long. Only CDR3 DNA remains: 36 bases, in frame from the first base. The CDR1 and CDR2 encoded by the germline V gene are SGHTA and FQGNSA. Trimming costs V 4 bases and J 3 bases, and their ends lie 6 bases apart. The trial excluded patients who had a history of autoimmune disease or were on systemic immunosuppression. Peripheral blood for TCR sequencing was collected from all dose cohorts at baseline, on cycle 4 day 1, and on cycle 7 day 1. Samples were obtained from an open-label, multicenter, first-in-human phase I dose-escalation trial of ivuxolimab. The trial enrolled adults with locally advanced or metastatic head and neck squamous cell, hepatocellular, melanoma or renal cell carcinoma. CD4+ and CD8+ T cells were sorted separately from peripheral blood before TCR sequencing.

The sequence was collected from an adult with an advanced solid tumor such as melanoma, head and neck, liver or kidney cancer. Sequenced material: CD4+ or CD8+ T cells sorted from blood, taken in a trial of the OX40 agonist ivuxolimab. This sequence uses TRBV7-2 and TRBJ1-1, with no D gene named confidently. This receptor has the CDR3 CASSWLDTEAFF. The nucleotides are TGTGCCAGCAGCTGGTTGGACACTGAAGCTTTCTTT.